Each of the 18 T cell receptor beta chains below was sequenced from the same sample in a study of blood T cells in healthy people across ages. PCR was performed a second time for about 6 to 12 cycles using a sample-barcoded 5' primer and a J-beta primer mix. Each CDR3 protein is one row after TCRdb ran MiXCR on the 5' RACE reads. The sample holds 1.5 million to 2 million distinct CDR3 sequences; 49% are singletons and the top ten take 2.1%. Sequencing input: blood. The receptor source for this set is a woman in her forties in good health.

This clonotype appeared a single time. The chain uses TRBV15 and TRBJ2-5; 7 bases match TRBD1. The end of the DNA aligns better with TRBJ2-7, so the J call may be wrong. Germline V gives CDR1 LNHNV, CDR2 YYDKDF (reference sequence). This CDR3 has 15 amino acids. CDR3 residues: CATSAARGQAHEQYF. Written as DNA, the CDR3 is TGTGCCACCAGCGCAGCTCGAGGACAGGCCCACGAGCAGTACTTC.

The chain carries TRBV6-2 or TRBV6-3 and TRBJ1-6; D is possibly TRBD1 (6 bases). Germline values: CDR1 MNHEY, CDR2 SVGEGT. CDR3 size: 16 residues. V dropped 2 bases and J dropped 0 bases, with 8 bases sitting between them. The CDR3: CASSYTGSSYNSPLHF. CDR3 coding DNA: TGTGCCAGCAGTTACACAGGGAGCTCCTATAATTCACCCCTCCACTTT.

This clonotype was picked up a small number of times. The chain employs TRBV20-1 and TRBJ2-3; TRBD2 might be the D (7 bases). V was pared by 0 bases and J by 6 bases, with 13 bases between. The CDR3 has 14 residues. Germline assignment: CDR1 DFQATT and CDR2 SNEGSKA (reference sequence). CDR3 coding DNA: TGCAGTGCTAGAGATCGCGGGGGCTGGGATACGCAGTATTTT. This gives the protein CSARDRGGWDTQYF.

J is TRBJ2-1 and V is TRBV7-9; TRBD2 agrees at 12 bases. Unmatched junction bases numbered 11, after V lost 5 bases and J lost 6 bases. Germline V gene lookup returns CDR1 SEHNR and CDR2 FQNEAQ (reference sequence). The CDR3 is 17 amino acids. This CDR3 is CASSPLHLAGGFNEQFF. In DNA form, the CDR3 reads TGTGCCAGCAGCCCCCTCCACCTAGCGGGGGGGTTCAATGAGCAGTTCTTC. Together with reference TRBV7-9 and TRBJ2-1, the CDR3 gives the full variable domain: DTGVSQNPRHKITKRGQNVTFRCDPISEHNRLYWYRQTLGQGPEFLTYFQNEAQLEKSRLLSDRFSAERPKGSFSTLEIQRTEQGDSAMYLCASSPLHLAGGFNEQFFGPGTRLTVL.

This clonotype appeared a few times. The chain combines TRBV5-1 with TRBJ2-4; TRBD2 might be the D (6 bases). The J call may be wrong; the DNA end is better matched by TRBJ2-7. CDR1 SGHRS and CDR2 YFSETQ come from the germline V gene. The CDR3 is made up of 13 amino acids. The DNA of the CDR3 is TGCGCCAGCAGCTTGGACTGGGGGGACGAGCAGTACTTC. Residues: CASSLDWGDEQYF.

The chain couples TRBV7-2 to TRBJ2-5; 12 bases are shared with TRBD2. Unmatched junction bases numbered 13, after V lost 3 bases and J lost 5 bases. Looked up from germline, CDR1 is SGHTA and CDR2 is FQGNSA. This CDR3 is 18 amino acids long. This chain's CDR3 is CASSFRTSGASGRETQYF. The DNA for the CDR3 is TGTGCCAGCAGCTTCAGGACTAGCGGGGCATCAGGGAGGGAGACCCAGTACTTC.

The chain is built from TRBV6-2 or TRBV6-3 and TRBJ2-5, with 8 bases aligning to TRBD1. Germline loops: CDR1 MNHEY, CDR2 SVGEGT. There are 15 residues in the CDR3. V gave up 8 bases and J gave up 4 bases; unmatched junction bases: 12. CDR3 nucleotide sequence: TGTGCCAGCTACCCGCCAGGACAGGGCCGAGAGACCCAGTACTTC. This gives the protein CASYPPGQGRETQYF.

This chain uses TRBV28 with TRBJ2-2; 7 bases are a match to TRBD1. Germline-derived CDR1 and CDR2 are MDHEN and SYDVKM. J gave up 6 bases and V 3 bases, and 4 bases lay outside the gene matches. This CDR3 is 14 amino acids long. The CDR3, as DNA: TGTGCCAGCAGTTTCGACAGGGTGGCCGGGGAGCTGTTTTTT. Translating it yields CASSFDRVAGELFF.

The V gene is TRBV7-6, the J gene TRBJ2-7; the match to TRBD1 covers 8 bases. Germline CDR1 SGHVS, CDR2 FNYEAQ. V dropped 11 bases and J dropped 4; count of bases not matched to a gene: 7. The CDR3 has 12 amino acids. The CDR3 nucleotides read TGTGCCGTACAGGACAGGGCGTACGAGCAGTACTTC. Its protein is CAVQDRAYEQYF.

This clonotype was counted a few times. The chain employs TRBV27 and TRBJ1-2; 7 bases are shared with TRBD1. The CDR3 length is 16 residues. Germline lookup yields CDR1 MNHEY and CDR2 SMNVEV (reference sequence). Unmatched junction bases numbered 9, after V lost 0 bases and J lost 5 bases. This chain's CDR3 is CASSLSRSGQPYGYTF. CDR3 DNA: TGTGCCAGCAGTTTATCAAGGTCGGGACAGCCGTATGGCTACACCTTC.

The chain combines TRBV6-2 or TRBV6-3 with TRBJ1-5; D unresolved. Germline V CDR1 and CDR2: MNHEY, SVGEGT. This CDR3 is built from 15 residues. Trimming removed 0 bases from V and 1 base from J, with 7 bases in between. The CDR3 sequence is CASSYSFRSNQPQHF. In DNA, the CDR3 is TGTGCCAGCAGTTACTCGTTCAGGAGCAATCAGCCCCAGCATTTT.

This clonotype appeared a few times. The J gene is TRBJ1-1, the V gene TRBV20-1, with 9 bases aligning to TRBD1. This CDR3 is built from 12 residues. From germline, CDR1 is DFQATT and CDR2 SNEGSKA (reference sequence). The V segment lost 5 bases and the J segment 4 bases; nucleotides outside the gene matches: 2. The CDR3 sequence: CSASTGGTEAFF. DNA of the CDR3: TGCAGTGCTTCGACAGGGGGCACTGAAGCTTTCTTT.

This chain uses TRBV4-2 with TRBJ1-1; perhaps TRBD1 as D (5 bases). CDR3 size: 16 residues. V lost 1 base, J lost 1 base, and 13 bases lay in between. Germline values: CDR1 LGHNA, CDR2 YNFKEQ. In nucleotides, the CDR3 is TGTGCCAGCAGCCAAGGTGCGAGGGGCGGGAACACTGAAGCTTTCTTT. Residues: CASSQGARGGNTEAFF.

V gene TRBV12-3 or TRBV12-4 combines with J gene TRBJ2-7, with 14 bases lining up with TRBD2. J gave up 1 base and V 6 bases, and 11 bases lay outside the gene matches. The CDR3 runs 18 residues. CDR3 DNA: TGTGCCAGCAGCTCCGGGACTAGCGGGGGATCCCTTTCCTACGAGCAGTACTTC. Translated, it gives CASSSGTSGGSLSYEQYF.

The rearrangement joins TRBV7-2 to TRBJ2-7, with TRBD1 identical over 9 bases. This CDR3 is built from 16 residues. Germline V gene sequence: CDR1 SGHTA, CDR2 FQGNSA. Trimming removed 0 bases from V and 2 bases from J; junction bases left unmatched: 5. CDR3 loop: CASSLALTGGAYEQYF. The CDR3 coding sequence is TGTGCCAGCAGCTTAGCGCTGACAGGGGGAGCCTACGAGCAGTACTTC.

The rearrangement links TRBV28 to TRBJ2-3, with TRBD1 as a possible D gene (6 bases). V gave up 6 bases and J gave up 5 bases, with 15 bases separating them. The germline V gene encodes CDR1 MDHEN and CDR2 SYDVKM. The CDR3 runs 14 residues. DNA for the CDR3: TGTGCCAGCAGCCTACAGGGATTAAGAGATACGCAGTATTTT. It specifies CASSLQGLRDTQYF.

The chain has TRBV6-1 and TRBJ2-5, with D hard to call. The J call is uncertain, as TRBJ2-7 better fits the DNA end. Germline CDR1 reads MNHNS; CDR2 reads SASEGT. CDR3 length equals 14 residues. CDR3: CASLPPPPVYEQYF. The DNA of the CDR3 is TGTGCCAGTCTTCCCCCTCCCCCGGTGTACGAGCAGTACTTC.

The chain joins TRBV3-1 to TRBJ2-1; a weak D match, TRBD2 (6 bases). CDR3 length: 16 residues. V lost 3 bases and J lost 7, with 19 bases in between. The germline V gene has CDR1 LGHDT and CDR2 YNNKEL (reference sequence). The DNA for the CDR3 is TGTGCCAGCAGCCAGGAAGGATCCCTAGCGAGGAATGAGCAGTTCTTC. This codes for CASSQEGSLARNEQFF.